This record concerns one T cell receptor beta chain sequence. No antigen is known for it. The record originates from a study of siplizumab effects on memory and regulatory T cells. Whole-study findings and limits: Roughly 75-95% of dividing CD4+ or CD8+ clones were without an attributable naive or memory phenotype. Unstimulated subsets captured only a minor fraction of alloreactive clones. In siplizumab cultures, the suppressive function of proliferating Tregs remained unconfirmed. Alloreactive CD4+ clones that could be mapped were on average around 62% Treg-derived with siplizumab, against around 27% in controls.

Data came from immunoSEQ multiplex PCR; TCRdb stores just in-frame clones and leaves some out. In the table there are just under 85,000 clones, roughly 90% of which are singletons. This clonotype was obtained from a human donor in good health. The specimen sequenced was Tregs sorted from blood.

The CDR3 DNA reads as TGTGCCAGCAGTGGAGAGGGGCGAGGAAATGAAAAACTGTTTTTT. Amino acids: CASSGEGRGNEKLFF. The V gene is TRBV2, the J gene TRBJ1-4; tentatively, D is TRBD1 (5 bases). V lost 4 bases to trimming and J lost 5 bases, with 14 bases between them. The germline gives CDR1 SNHLY, CDR2 FYNNEI. This CDR3 contains 15 residues.